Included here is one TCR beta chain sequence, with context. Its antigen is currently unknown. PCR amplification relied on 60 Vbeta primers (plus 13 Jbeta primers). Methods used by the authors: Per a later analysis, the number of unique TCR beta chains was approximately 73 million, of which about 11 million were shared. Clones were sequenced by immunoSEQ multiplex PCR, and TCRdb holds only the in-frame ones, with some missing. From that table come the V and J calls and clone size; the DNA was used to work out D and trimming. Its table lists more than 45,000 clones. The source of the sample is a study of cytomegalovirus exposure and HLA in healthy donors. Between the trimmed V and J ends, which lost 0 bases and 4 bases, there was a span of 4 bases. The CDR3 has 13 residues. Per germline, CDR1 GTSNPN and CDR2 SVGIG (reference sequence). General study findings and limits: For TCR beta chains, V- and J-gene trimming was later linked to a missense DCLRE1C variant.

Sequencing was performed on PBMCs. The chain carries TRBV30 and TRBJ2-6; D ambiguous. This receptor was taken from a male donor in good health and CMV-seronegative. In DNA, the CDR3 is TGTGCCTGGAGTGTGGCCGGGGCCAACGTCCTGACTTTC. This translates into CAWSVAGANVLTF. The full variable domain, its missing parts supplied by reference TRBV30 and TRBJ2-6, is SQTIHQWPATLVQPVGSPLSLECTVEGTSNPNLYWYRQAAGRGLQLLFYSVGIGQISSEVPQNLSASRPQDRQFILSSKKLLLSDSGFYLCAWSVAGANVLTFGAGSRLTVL.